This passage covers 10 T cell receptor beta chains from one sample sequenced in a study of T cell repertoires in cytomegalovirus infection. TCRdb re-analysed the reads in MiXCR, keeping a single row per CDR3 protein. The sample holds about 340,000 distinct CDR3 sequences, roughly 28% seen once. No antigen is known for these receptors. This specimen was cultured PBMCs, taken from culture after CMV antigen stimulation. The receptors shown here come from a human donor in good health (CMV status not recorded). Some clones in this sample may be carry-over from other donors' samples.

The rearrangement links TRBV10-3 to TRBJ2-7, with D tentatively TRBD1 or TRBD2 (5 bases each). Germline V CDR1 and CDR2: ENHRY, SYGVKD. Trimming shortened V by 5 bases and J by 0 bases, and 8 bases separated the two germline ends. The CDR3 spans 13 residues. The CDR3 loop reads CAISSGTSYEQYF. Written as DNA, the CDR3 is TGTGCCATCAGTTCCGGGACCTCCTACGAGCAGTACTTC.

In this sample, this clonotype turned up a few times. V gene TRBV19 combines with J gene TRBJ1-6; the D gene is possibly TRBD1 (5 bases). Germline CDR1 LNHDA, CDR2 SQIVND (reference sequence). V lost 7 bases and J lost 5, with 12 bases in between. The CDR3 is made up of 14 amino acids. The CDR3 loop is CASTTGTNNSPLHF. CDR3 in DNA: TGTGCCAGTACTACGGGGACTAATAATTCACCCCTCCACTTT. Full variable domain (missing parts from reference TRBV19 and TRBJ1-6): DGGITQSPKYLFRKEGQNVTLSCEQNLNHDAMYWYRQDPGQGLRLIYYSQIVNDFQKGDIAEGYSVSREKKESFPLTVTSAQKNPTAFYLCASTTGTNNSPLHFGNGTRLTVT.

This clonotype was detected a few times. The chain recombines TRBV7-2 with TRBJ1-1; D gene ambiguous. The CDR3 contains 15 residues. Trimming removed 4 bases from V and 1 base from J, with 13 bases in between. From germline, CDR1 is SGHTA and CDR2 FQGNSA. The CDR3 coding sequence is TGTGCCAGCAGCTCAACCAAGGTCGGGAACACTGAAGCTTTCTTT. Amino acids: CASSSTKVGNTEAFF.

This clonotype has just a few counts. The CDR3 is CASSPGRVGANVLTF. The CDR3 DNA sequence: TGCGCCAGCAGCCCGGGAAGGGTAGGGGCCAACGTCCTGACTTTC. The V call is TRBV5-1, the J call TRBJ2-6; D is perhaps TRBD2 (5 bases). The CDR3 has 15 amino acids. Germline lookup yields CDR1 SGHRS and CDR2 YFSETQ. V shed 4 bases and J shed 4 bases, with 12 bases lying between them.

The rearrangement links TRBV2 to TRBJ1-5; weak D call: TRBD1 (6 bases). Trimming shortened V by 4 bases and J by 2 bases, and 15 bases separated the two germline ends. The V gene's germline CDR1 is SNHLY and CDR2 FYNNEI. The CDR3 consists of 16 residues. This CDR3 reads CASSGPNRVGNQPQHF. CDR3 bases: TGTGCCAGCAGTGGCCCTAACAGGGTTGGCAATCAGCCCCAGCATTTT. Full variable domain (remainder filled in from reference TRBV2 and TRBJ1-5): EPEVTQTPSHQVTQMGQEVILRCVPISNHLYFYWYRQILGQKVEFLVSFYNNEISEKSEIFDDQFSVERPDGSNFTLKIRSTKLEDSAMYFCASSGPNRVGNQPQHFGDGTRLSIL.

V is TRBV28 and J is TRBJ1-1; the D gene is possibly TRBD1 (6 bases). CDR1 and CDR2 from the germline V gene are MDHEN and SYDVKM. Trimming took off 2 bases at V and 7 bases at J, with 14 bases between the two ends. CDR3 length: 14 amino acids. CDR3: CASSLNHRGHEAFF. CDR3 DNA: TGTGCCAGCAGTTTAAACCATCGGGGGCATGAAGCTTTCTTT.

CDR3 loop: CASSLGPDEQFF. CDR3 bases: TGTGCCAGCAGCTTAGGGCCGGATGAGCAGTTCTTC. The chain couples TRBV7-9 to TRBJ2-1; no clear D. The germline gives CDR1 SEHNR, CDR2 FQNEAQ (reference sequence). The length of the CDR3 is 12 residues. The germline V and J ends were trimmed by 1 base and 8 bases, with 6 bases remaining between them. Using reference TRBV7-9 and TRBJ2-1 for the parts outside the CDR3, the full variable domain is DTGVSQNPRHKITKRGQNVTFRCDPISEHNRLYWYRQTLGQGPEFLTYFQNEAQLEKSRLLSDRFSAERPKGSFSTLEIQRTEQGDSAMYLCASSLGPDEQFFGPGTRLTVL.

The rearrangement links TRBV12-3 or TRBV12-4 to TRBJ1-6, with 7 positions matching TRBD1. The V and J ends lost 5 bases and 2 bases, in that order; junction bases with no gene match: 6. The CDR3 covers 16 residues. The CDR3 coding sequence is TGTGCCAGCAGTCATTACAGGGGTCCCTATAATTCACCCCTCCACTTT. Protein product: CASSHYRGPYNSPLHF.

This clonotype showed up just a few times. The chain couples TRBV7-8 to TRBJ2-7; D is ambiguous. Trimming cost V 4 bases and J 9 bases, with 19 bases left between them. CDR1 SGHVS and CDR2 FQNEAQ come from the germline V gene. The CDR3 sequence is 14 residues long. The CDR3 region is CASSSSPTSGGQYF. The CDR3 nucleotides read TGTGCCAGCAGCTCATCTCCGACGAGTGGCGGGCAGTACTTC.

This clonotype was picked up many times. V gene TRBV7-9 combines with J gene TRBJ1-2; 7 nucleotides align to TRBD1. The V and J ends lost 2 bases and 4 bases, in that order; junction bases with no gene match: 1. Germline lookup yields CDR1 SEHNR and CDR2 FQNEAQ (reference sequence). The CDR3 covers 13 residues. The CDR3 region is CASSLQGGYGYTF. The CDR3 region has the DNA TGTGCCAGCAGCTTACAGGGGGGCTATGGCTACACCTTC.